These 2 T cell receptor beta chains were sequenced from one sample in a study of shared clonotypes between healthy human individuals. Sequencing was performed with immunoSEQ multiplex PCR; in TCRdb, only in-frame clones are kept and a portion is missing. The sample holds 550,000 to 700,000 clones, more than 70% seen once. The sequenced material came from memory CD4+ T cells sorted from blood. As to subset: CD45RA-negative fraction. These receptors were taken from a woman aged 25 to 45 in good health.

The CDR3 spells CSGTGLAYLGPDTQYF. CDR3 DNA: TGCAGCGGGACGGGACTAGCGTACTTGGGGCCAGATACGCAGTATTTT. The rearrangement joins TRBV29-1 to TRBJ2-3; 10 positions agree with TRBD2. Germline assignment: CDR1 SQVTM and CDR2 ANQGSEA. This CDR3 is 16 amino acids long. V shed 7 bases, J shed 4 bases, and the junction held 14 bases outside the gene matches.

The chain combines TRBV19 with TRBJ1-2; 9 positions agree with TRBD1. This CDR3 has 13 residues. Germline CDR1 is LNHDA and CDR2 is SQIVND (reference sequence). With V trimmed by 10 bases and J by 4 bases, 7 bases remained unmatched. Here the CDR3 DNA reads TGTGCCACTTCGACAGGGGGTCCCTATGGCTACACCTTC. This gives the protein CATSTGGPYGYTF.